These T cell receptor beta chains were read from a single sample in a study of response to subunit inactivated influenza vaccine. TCRdb re-derived calls from the RT-PCR reads in MiXCR, one entry per CDR3 protein. The sample holds more than 450,000 distinct CDR3 sequences, 7.6% seen once. The material was PBMCs from blood, obtained roughly 24 months after vaccination. The receptors come from a man aged 50 to 75 who received an inactivated influenza vaccine. The CDR3 runs from the conserved cysteine through the conserved F or W. The D gene is left open where the match is weak. Only some rows state a clone size, as once, few, many or a class for expanded clones.

J gene | D gene | V gene | clone size | CDR3 protein | CDR3 DNA
TRBJ2-1 | TRBD1 | TRBV5-1 | . | CASSSSGTEYNEQFF | TGCGCCAGCAGCAGTTCCGGGACAGAATACAATGAGCAGTTCTTC
TRBJ2-7 | TRBD1 | TRBV6-2/TRBV6-3 | few | CASSDPGTVLHEQYF | TGTGCCAGCAGTGACCCCGGGACAGTCCTCCACGAGCAGTACTTC
TRBJ2-3 | . | TRBV7-3 | few | CASSPQFTDTQYF | TGTGCCAGCAGCCCCCAGTTCACAGATACGCAGTATTTT
TRBJ1-6 | . | TRBV20-1 | many | CSARGAPRSPLHF | TGCAGTGCTAGGGGGGCCCCCCGATCACCCCTCCACTTT
TRBJ2-2 | . | TRBV20-1 | few | CSARDTVANTGELFF | TGCAGTGCTAGAGATACCGTAGCGAACACCGGGGAGCTGTTTTTT
TRBJ2-7 | . | TRBV6-1 | many | CASSLGQGKEQYF | TGTGCCAGCAGTCTCGGCCAGGGTAAGGAGCAGTACTTC
TRBJ1-5 | . | TRBV20-1 | . | CSARDPLDWGGSNQPQHF | TGCAGTGCTAGAGATCCCCTAGACTGGGGGGGGAGCAATCAGCCCCAGCATTTT
TRBJ1-2 | TRBD1 | TRBV6-1 | . | CASGSNWDRGYGYTF | TGTGCCAGCGGATCAAACTGGGACAGGGGCTATGGCTACACCTTC
TRBJ2-1 | . | TRBV5-6 | many | CASSLPGWRYNEQFF | TGTGCCAGCAGCTTGCCCGGGTGGCGCTACAATGAGCAGTTCTTC
TRBJ2-5 | . | TRBV20-1 | few | CSARDLGDPKETQYF | TGCAGTGCTAGAGATCTGGGGGACCCAAAAGAGACCCAGTACTTC
TRBJ1-2 | . | TRBV6-2/TRBV6-3 | . | CASGGRGILANYGYTF | TGTGCCAGCGGCGGTCGGGGGATCCTAGCTAACTATGGCTACACCTTC
TRBJ2-2 | TRBD2 | TRBV2 | many | CASASSGTTTGELFF | TGTGCCAGCGCATCTAGCGGGACCACCACCGGGGAGCTGTTTTTT
TRBJ2-3 | TRBD2 | TRBV12-3/TRBV12-4 | . | CASSFSSGRANTQYF | TGTGCCAGCAGTTTCTCTAGCGGGAGGGCGAATACGCAGTATTTT
TRBJ2-1 | TRBD2 | TRBV29-1 | many | CSVLKSGRGYNEQFF | TGCAGCGTTCTCAAGAGCGGGAGAGGGTACAATGAGCAGTTCTTC
TRBJ2-3 | . | TRBV20-1 | few | CSASETGHTQYF | TGCAGTGCTAGCGAGACAGGCCATACGCAGTATTTT
TRBJ2-3 | . | TRBV20-1 | many | CSALDSPLDTQYF | TGCAGTGCCCTGGACAGCCCTTTAGATACGCAGTATTTT
TRBJ2-7 | TRBD2 | TRBV20-1 | few | CSARSPREGLNEQYF | TGCAGTGCTAGAAGCCCACGGGAGGGCCTCAACGAGCAGTACTTC
TRBJ1-1 | TRBD1 | TRBV4-1 | medium-sized | CASTYGGTANTEAFF | TGCGCCAGCACCTACGGAGGGACAGCAAACACTGAAGCTTTCTTT
TRBJ2-3 | TRBD1 | TRBV5-1 | . | CASSPGQVNTDTQYF | TGCGCCAGCAGCCCTGGACAGGTTAACACAGATACGCAGTATTTT
TRBJ2-1 | . | TRBV21-1 | few | CASSHPAGYNEQFF | TGTGCCAGCAGCCATCCGGCAGGTTACAATGAGCAGTTCTTC
TRBJ2-7 | . | TRBV5-1 | many | CASSSSLEPYEQYF | TGCGCCAGCAGCTCCTCACTAGAACCATACGAGCAGTACTTC
TRBJ2-5 | TRBD1 | TRBV7-2 | many | CASSFYRGRQETQYF | TGTGCCAGCAGCTTTTACAGGGGGCGACAAGAGACCCAGTACTTC
TRBJ1-3 | . | TRBV7-9 | few | CASSVGPSSGNTIYF | TGTGCCAGCAGCGTCGGTCCATCCTCTGGAAACACCATATATTTT
TRBJ2-1 | TRBD2 | TRBV12-3/TRBV12-4 | many | CASQGGRVFDNEQFF | TGTGCCAGCCAGGGCGGGAGAGTGTTCGACAATGAGCAGTTCTTC
TRBJ2-3 | TRBD2 | TRBV28 | few | CASSILAETDTQYF | TGTGCCAGCAGTATCCTAGCGGAGACAGATACGCAGTATTTT
TRBJ2-3 | TRBD2 | TRBV28 | . | CASSDRIAGGLDTQYF | TGTGCCAGCAGCGACAGGATAGCGGGGGGGCTAGATACGCAGTATTTT